A selection of T cell receptor beta chains follows, all from one sample in a study of beta chain features in type 1 diabetes. Assay: immunoSEQ multiplex PCR; the TCRdb copy retains only in-frame clones and omits some. The sample has about 660,000 clones, around 15% seen once. Sequenced input: naive CD4+ T cells from blood. These TCRs come from a man in his late teens or twenties with type 1 diabetes. The CDR3 runs from the conserved cysteine through the conserved F or W. D genes are given only for firm matches. Expanded clones get a size class; other rows say once, few or many, or leave the size out.

>few|TRBJ1-2|TRBD1|TRBV30
TGTGCCTGGAGTGTCAAGGGGGCCCCAAACTATGGCTACACCTTC
CAWSVKGAPNYGYTF
>few|TRBJ2-1|NA|TRBV7-2
TGTGCCAGCAGCTTAGGACAGGGAGGCTACAATGAGCAGTTCTTC
CASSLGQGGYNEQFF
>few|TRBJ1-5|NA|TRBV19
TGTGCCACCGTTGACGGGAGCTTGGTAAATGGCAATCAGCCCCAGCATTTT
CATVDGSLVNGNQPQHF
>NA|TRBJ1-5|NA|TRBV5-6
TGTGCCAGCAGCTTGGTAGGTCGGGATCAGCCCCAGCATTTT
CASSLVGRDQPQHF
>NA|TRBJ1-2|NA|TRBV9
TGTGCCAGCAGCTTGGACAGCGCCGGCGGTGGCTACACCTTC
CASSLDSAGGGYTF
>NA|TRBJ1-5|NA|TRBV30
TGTGCCTGGAGTGTAGAGAACTTTAATCAGCCCCAGCATTTT
CAWSVENFNQPQHF
>NA|TRBJ1-1|NA|TRBV9
TGTGCCAGCAGCGTAGAAGGCAGTGAAGCTTTCTTT
CASSVEGSEAFF
>NA|TRBJ2-5|NA|TRBV12-5
TGTGCTAGTGGTTCCGGGAACCAAGGGACCCAGTACTTC
CASGSGNQGTQYF
>NA|TRBJ1-2|TRBD1|TRBV15
TGTGCCACCAGCCGAACAGGGGTACTACATGGCTACACCTTC
CATSRTGVLHGYTF
>NA|TRBJ2-1|NA|TRBV9
TGTGCCAGCAGCGTTGAGGCTCCCGGTCATGTAGGGAATGAGCAGTTCTTC
CASSVEAPGHVGNEQFF
>NA|TRBJ2-3|NA|TRBV7-9
TGTGCCAGCAGCCCTAGGGGAGGCACAGATACGCAGTATTTT
CASSPRGGTDTQYF
>few|TRBJ1-1|NA|TRBV12-5
TGTGCTAGTGGCTATGACAGGAACACTGAAGCTTTCTTT
CASGYDRNTEAFF
>NA|TRBJ1-5|NA|TRBV7-6
TGTGCCAGCAGCCACGGGCTCAATCAGCCCCAGCATTTT
CASSHGLNQPQHF
>NA|TRBJ1-5|NA|TRBV29-1
TGCAAAGGGGCGGGATTCCAGCCCCAGCATTTT
CKGAGFQPQHF
>NA|TRBJ2-3|TRBD1|TRBV7-9
TGTGCCAGCAGCTTAACCCCCGCCAGGGGGCCCAATCAAGAAGATACGCAGTATTTT
CASSLTPARGPNQEDTQYF
>few|TRBJ2-3|NA|TRBV14
TGTGCCAGCAGCCCCCTCAGGCCGCGAGGCACAGATACGCAGTATTTT
CASSPLRPRGTDTQYF
>NA|TRBJ2-7|NA|TRBV27
TGTGCCAGCAGTTTTTTTAGTGTCGGCTACGAGCAGTACTTC
CASSFFSVGYEQYF
>few|TRBJ2-4|TRBD1|TRBV9
TGTGCCAGCAGCGACCGGGACAGGGGAGCCAAAAACATTCAGTACTTC
CASSDRDRGAKNIQYF
>few|TRBJ2-5|NA|TRBV7-9
TGTGCCAGCAGACGGGCTTCCCAAGAGACCCAGTACTTC
CASRRASQETQYF
>NA|TRBJ1-2|NA|TRBV28
TGTGCCAGCAGTTTACGACAGGCTGGCTACACCTTC
CASSLRQAGYTF
>NA|TRBJ2-1|NA|TRBV5-4
TGTGCCAGCGGGGGCGGGCGGGACTACAATGAGCAGTTCTTC
CASGGGRDYNEQFF
>NA|TRBJ1-1|NA|TRBV19
TGTGCCAGTACCCCCCAGGCGAACACTGAAGCTTTCTTT
CASTPQANTEAFF
>few|TRBJ2-7|TRBD2|TRBV28
TGTGCCAGCAGTTCCTCTATAGCGGGAGGGTGGGTCTACGAGCAGTACTTC
CASSSSIAGGWVYEQYF
>few|TRBJ1-4|TRBD1|TRBV27
TGTGCCAGCAGTCCCGGGACAGGGTATTGGGATGAAAAACTGTTTTTT
CASSPGTGYWDEKLFF
>few|TRBJ2-1|NA|TRBV20-1
TGCAGTGCTAGTCCCCACAATGAGCAGTTCTTC
CSASPHNEQFF
>few|TRBJ1-1|TRBD1|TRBV29-1
TGCAGCTTAGTAAACAGGGGGCCCCTCATGAACACTGAAGCTTTCTTT
CSLVNRGPLMNTEAFF
>NA|TRBJ1-1|TRBD1|TRBV7-3
TGTGCCAGCAGGGAGACAGGGGGTCCCACTGAAGCTTTCTTT
CASRETGGPTEAFF
>NA|TRBJ2-5|TRBD1|TRBV10-3
TGTGCCATCAGAAGACAGGGTCAAGAGACCCAGTACTTC
CAIRRQGQETQYF
>few|TRBJ1-3|NA|TRBV25-1
TGTGCCAGCAGTGCCGCAGGGCGCGGAAACACCATATATTTT
CASSAAGRGNTIYF
>few|TRBJ2-7|NA|TRBV5-1
TGCGCCAGCAGCTTGGAAGCCCTCTCCTACGAGCAGTACTTC
CASSLEALSYEQYF
>few|TRBJ2-1|NA|TRBV28
TGTGCCAGCACCTTCTATGGGGCGTCCTACAATGAGCAGTTCTTC
CASTFYGASYNEQFF
>few|TRBJ1-5|NA|TRBV2
TGTGCCAGCAGAATGGAGGGGAATCAGCCCCAGCATTTT
CASRMEGNQPQHF
>few|TRBJ1-2|NA|TRBV28
TGTGCCAGCAGTACAGGGTCTCAAGCCTATGGCTACACCTTC
CASSTGSQAYGYTF
>few|TRBJ2-1|NA|TRBV5-4
TGTGCCAGCAGCTCGGAACAAGGACCCAATGAGCAGTTCTTC
CASSSEQGPNEQFF
>NA|TRBJ1-1|NA|TRBV4-3
TGCGCCAGCAGCCAAGAAGGAAGGGCCACTGAAGCTTTCTTT
CASSQEGRATEAFF
>NA|TRBJ1-2|NA|TRBV6-5
TGTGCCAGCAGTTACTCGACCGGGGGTAACTATGGCTACACCTTC
CASSYSTGGNYGYTF
>few|TRBJ2-3|NA|TRBV28
TGTGCCAGCAGTCCCCCCTCACACACAGATACGCAGTATTTT
CASSPPSHTDTQYF